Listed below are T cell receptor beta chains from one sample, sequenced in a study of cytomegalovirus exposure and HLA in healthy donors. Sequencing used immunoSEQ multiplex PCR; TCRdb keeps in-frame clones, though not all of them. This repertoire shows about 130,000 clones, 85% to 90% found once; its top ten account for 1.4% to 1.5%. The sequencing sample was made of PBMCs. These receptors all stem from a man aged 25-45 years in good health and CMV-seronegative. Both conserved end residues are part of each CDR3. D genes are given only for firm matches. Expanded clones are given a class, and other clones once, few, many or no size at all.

CDR3aa: CATSSREKSYNEQFF; CDR3nt: TGTGCCACCAGCAGCCGGGAGAAATCTTACAATGAGCAGTTCTTC; v_gene: TRBV15; d_gene: NA; j_gene: TRBJ2-1; abundance: NA; len: 15
CDR3aa: CASSYWEGGAAPLHF; CDR3nt: TGTGCCAGCAGTTATTGGGAGGGGGGAGCGGCACCCCTCCACTTT; v_gene: TRBV27; d_gene: NA; j_gene: TRBJ1-6; abundance: NA; len: 15
CDR3aa: CASSQRTGSSYEQYF; CDR3nt: TGCGCCAGCAGCCAGAGGACAGGAAGCTCCTACGAGCAGTACTTC; v_gene: TRBV4-3; d_gene: TRBD1; j_gene: TRBJ2-7; abundance: NA; len: 15
CDR3aa: CASSVSGRPRPASTDTQYF; CDR3nt: TGTGCCAGCAGCGTTAGCGGGAGGCCCCGACCCGCTAGCACAGATACGCAGTATTTT; v_gene: TRBV9; d_gene: TRBD2; j_gene: TRBJ2-3; abundance: NA; len: 19
CDR3aa: CSGGQVNTEAFF; CDR3nt: TGCAGCGGAGGGCAGGTGAACACTGAAGCTTTCTTT; v_gene: TRBV29-1; d_gene: NA; j_gene: TRBJ1-1; abundance: NA; len: 12
CDR3aa: CASSYRTGREQYF; CDR3nt: TGTGCCAGCAGTTATCGGACAGGGAGGGAGCAGTACTTC; v_gene: TRBV6-5; d_gene: TRBD1; j_gene: TRBJ2-7; abundance: NA; len: 13
CDR3aa: CASSRTTGGAPGELFF; CDR3nt: TGCGCCAGCAGCCGAACGACAGGGGGCGCGCCCGGGGAGCTGTTTTTT; v_gene: TRBV5-1; d_gene: TRBD1; j_gene: TRBJ2-2; abundance: NA; len: 16
CDR3aa: CASSGQGTDTQYF; CDR3nt: TGTGCCAGCAGCGGACAGGGCACAGATACGCAGTATTTT; v_gene: TRBV7-2; d_gene: TRBD1; j_gene: TRBJ2-3; abundance: NA; len: 13
CDR3aa: CALRAGANTGELFF; CDR3nt: TGTGCCCTAAGGGCGGGGGCGAACACCGGGGAGCTGTTTTTT; v_gene: TRBV5-4; d_gene: TRBD2; j_gene: TRBJ2-2; abundance: NA; len: 14
CDR3aa: CASSEWDRMNTEAFF; CDR3nt: TGTGCCAGCTCAGAGTGGGACAGGATGAACACTGAAGCTTTCTTT; v_gene: TRBV18; d_gene: TRBD1; j_gene: TRBJ1-1; abundance: NA; len: 15
CDR3aa: CASKTSGGKETQYF; CDR3nt: TGTGCCAGCAAGACTAGCGGGGGAAAAGAGACCCAGTACTTC; v_gene: TRBV6-5; d_gene: TRBD2; j_gene: TRBJ2-5; abundance: NA; len: 14
CDR3aa: CAISESGSVNQPQHF; CDR3nt: TGTGCCATCAGTGAGTCCGGGTCCGTCAATCAGCCCCAGCATTTT; v_gene: TRBV10-3; d_gene: NA; j_gene: TRBJ1-5; abundance: NA; len: 15
CDR3aa: CASSVPGATGAGELFF; CDR3nt: TGTGCCAGCAGTGTACCAGGGGCGACAGGGGCCGGGGAGCTGTTTTTT; v_gene: TRBV25-1; d_gene: TRBD1; j_gene: TRBJ2-2; abundance: NA; len: 16
CDR3aa: CASSPVVRDRGLQETQYF; CDR3nt: TGTGCCAGCAGCCCCGTTGTCCGGGACAGGGGCCTCCAAGAGACCCAGTACTTC; v_gene: TRBV7-6; d_gene: TRBD1; j_gene: TRBJ2-5; abundance: NA; len: 18
CDR3aa: CASSLPGRDQPQHF; CDR3nt: TGTGCCAGCAGCTTGCCGGGCAGGGATCAGCCCCAGCATTTT; v_gene: TRBV5-4; d_gene: NA; j_gene: TRBJ1-5; abundance: once; len: 14
CDR3aa: CASSESWRGNTEAFF; CDR3nt: TGCGCCAGCAGTGAGTCTTGGCGGGGCAACACTGAAGCTTTCTTT; v_gene: TRBV10-1; d_gene: NA; j_gene: TRBJ1-1; abundance: NA; len: 15
CDR3aa: CASSPGDREVCEQYF; CDR3nt: TGCGCCAGCAGCCCTGGGGACAGGGAGGTTTGCGAGCAGTACTTC; v_gene: TRBV4-1; d_gene: TRBD1; j_gene: TRBJ2-7; abundance: NA; len: 15
CDR3aa: CASSIVRVTEAFF; CDR3nt: TGTGCCAGTAGTATAGTCAGGGTCACTGAAGCTTTCTTT; v_gene: TRBV19; d_gene: NA; j_gene: TRBJ1-1; abundance: NA; len: 13
CDR3aa: CASSKTGQSNYEQYF; CDR3nt: TGTGCCAGCAGCAAGACGGGACAGAGTAACTACGAGCAGTACTTC; v_gene: TRBV9; d_gene: TRBD1; j_gene: TRBJ2-7; abundance: NA; len: 15
CDR3aa: CASSTSGAPAFF; CDR3nt: TGTGCCAGCAGCACCTCCGGAGCGCCTGCTTTCTTT; v_gene: TRBV6-6; d_gene: NA; j_gene: TRBJ1-1; abundance: NA; len: 12
CDR3aa: CASSPGTDEQFF; CDR3nt: TGTGCCAGCTCACCCGGGACAGATGAGCAGTTCTTC; v_gene: TRBV18; d_gene: TRBD1; j_gene: TRBJ2-1; abundance: NA; len: 12
CDR3aa: CASSSGLAGNEQFF; CDR3nt: TGTGCCAGCAGTTCCGGACTAGCGGGCAATGAGCAGTTCTTC; v_gene: TRBV6-6; d_gene: TRBD2; j_gene: TRBJ2-1; abundance: few; len: 14
CDR3aa: CSVRGQNLAGEAYF; CDR3nt: TGCAGCGTCCGGGGACAGAATTTAGCGGGAGAGGCGTACTTC; v_gene: TRBV29-1; d_gene: TRBD2; j_gene: TRBJ2-7; abundance: NA; len: 14
CDR3aa: CASSPGQGIGKTQYF; CDR3nt: TGTGCCAGCTCACCGGGACAGGGGATAGGGAAGACCCAGTACTTC; v_gene: TRBV18; d_gene: TRBD1; j_gene: TRBJ2-5; abundance: NA; len: 15
CDR3aa: CATSRDQRRGNYGYTF; CDR3nt: TGTGCCACCAGCAGAGATCAGAGGAGGGGTAACTATGGCTACACCTTC; v_gene: TRBV15; d_gene: NA; j_gene: TRBJ1-2; abundance: NA; len: 16
CDR3aa: CASAAERISYNEQFF; CDR3nt: TGCGCCAGCGCTGCGGAGCGGATCTCCTACAATGAGCAGTTCTTC; v_gene: TRBV4-1; d_gene: NA; j_gene: TRBJ2-1; abundance: NA; len: 15
CDR3aa: CASSLEEVSEQYF; CDR3nt: TGTGCCAGCAGCTTGGAGGAGGTTTCCGAGCAGTACTTC; v_gene: TRBV5-6; d_gene: NA; j_gene: TRBJ2-7; abundance: NA; len: 13
CDR3aa: CASSVGTSGFTDTQYF; CDR3nt: TGTGCCAGCAGCGTCGGAACTAGCGGGTTCACAGATACGCAGTATTTT; v_gene: TRBV9; d_gene: TRBD2; j_gene: TRBJ2-3; abundance: NA; len: 16
CDR3aa: CASSPRGGREQYF; CDR3nt: TGTGCCAGCAGCCCCAGAGGTGGTCGGGAGCAGTACTTC; v_gene: TRBV7-2; d_gene: NA; j_gene: TRBJ2-7; abundance: NA; len: 13
CDR3aa: CASSRGQQETQYF; CDR3nt: TGTGCCAGCAGTAGGGGACAGCAAGAGACCCAGTACTTC; v_gene: TRBV6-5; d_gene: TRBD1; j_gene: TRBJ2-5; abundance: NA; len: 13
CDR3aa: CASSLLAPNTGELFF; CDR3nt: TGTGCCAGCAGCTTACTAGCGCCGAACACCGGGGAGCTGTTTTTT; v_gene: TRBV5-5; d_gene: TRBD2; j_gene: TRBJ2-2; abundance: NA; len: 15
CDR3aa: CASSPSDRGSYEQYF; CDR3nt: TGTGCCAGCTCACCTAGCGACAGGGGTTCCTACGAGCAGTACTTC; v_gene: TRBV18; d_gene: TRBD1; j_gene: TRBJ2-7; abundance: NA; len: 15
CDR3aa: CASSQDKAGGAFF; CDR3nt: TGCGCCAGCAGCCAAGATAAGGCAGGGGGAGCTTTCTTT; v_gene: TRBV4-1; d_gene: TRBD1; j_gene: TRBJ1-1; abundance: NA; len: 13
CDR3aa: CAAHRDRGIDEQFF; CDR3nt: TGTGCCGCCCACCGGGACAGGGGCATCGATGAGCAGTTCTTC; v_gene: TRBV6-1; d_gene: TRBD1; j_gene: TRBJ2-1; abundance: NA; len: 14
CDR3aa: CASIGRRQGGHRLFF; CDR3nt: TGTGCCAGCATTGGTAGGAGACAGGGGGGTCATAGACTGTTTTTT; v_gene: TRBV25-1; d_gene: TRBD1; j_gene: TRBJ1-4; abundance: NA; len: 15
CDR3aa: CASSRVGSQETQYF; CDR3nt: TGTGCCTCCAGCAGGGTAGGCAGCCAAGAGACCCAGTACTTC; v_gene: TRBV6-5; d_gene: NA; j_gene: TRBJ2-5; abundance: NA; len: 14
CDR3aa: CASSFGQGMNTEAFF; CDR3nt: TGTGCCAGTAGTTTCGGACAGGGCATGAACACTGAAGCTTTCTTT; v_gene: TRBV19; d_gene: TRBD1; j_gene: TRBJ1-1; abundance: NA; len: 15
CDR3aa: CASSIVRDSEQYF; CDR3nt: TGTGCCAGTAGTATAGTTCGGGACTCTGAGCAGTACTTC; v_gene: TRBV19; d_gene: NA; j_gene: TRBJ2-7; abundance: NA; len: 13
CDR3aa: CARTGGRRTGELFF; CDR3nt: TGTGCCAGAACAGGGGGGCGTCGGACCGGGGAGCTGTTTTTT; v_gene: TRBV6-4; d_gene: TRBD1; j_gene: TRBJ2-2; abundance: NA; len: 14